This TCR beta chain was recorded in a study of regulatory T cells in long-lasting Graves disease. Turning to the study itself: Graves' patients with a new diagnosis had received antithyroid drugs under 3 months. General observations from the study: Patients with persistent Graves' had lower TCR diversity than newly diagnosed patients.

The time point is: newly diagnosed GD, antithyroid drugs for less than 3 months. RNA isolated from PBMCs was used to make the TCR library. The CDR3 is 16 residues long. V was shortened by 0 bases and J by 2 bases, with 15 bases between the two germline ends. CDR1 and CDR2 (germline): DFQATT, SNEGSKA (reference sequence). This clonotype was recorded at least ten times. Its target is unknown. To make TCR beta libraries, researchers used iRepertoire HTBI primers and Arm-PCR of CDR3 regions. Via MiXCR, TCRdb re-called the multiplex PCR reads, giving one row per CDR3 protein. The table lists 450,000 to 650,000 distinct CDR3 sequences, about 15% of them singletons. These data also formed part of another study, on T cells in Graves' hyperthyroidism and ophthalmopathy. This second report adds: In the blood, most expanded thyroid clonotypes above 0.001 appeared as well.

The gene calls are TRBV20-1 and TRBJ2-3; D is undetermined. The material was peripheral blood mononuclear cells (PBMCs), obtained at new diagnosis, from a patient treated with antithyroid drugs. This clonotype originated in a woman aged 35-65 years with Graves disease. CDR3 amino acids: CSARDETSRNTDTQYF. DNA of the CDR3: TGCAGTGCTAGAGATGAGACATCACGGAACACAGATACGCAGTATTTT.